This TCR beta chain appears in the sequencing data of a study of blood T cells in healthy people across ages. Primed by a sample-barcoded 5' primer and a J-beta primer mix, a second PCR proceeded for about 7 to 11 cycles. Each CDR3 protein is one row after TCRdb ran MiXCR on the 5' RACE reads. The data contain approximately 600,000 distinct CDR3 sequences, around 54% of them seen just once; the ten biggest clones take up over 30%. The V gene's germline CDR1 is ENHRY and CDR2 SYGVKD. The V end was cut by 2 bases, the J end by 6 bases, with 11 bases between. The CDR3 consists of 15 residues. The receptor comes from a man between 60 and 70 years old in good health. Sample: blood. The chain uses TRBV10-3 and TRBJ1-6; possible D gene TRBD1, 6 bases. CDR3 sequence (DNA): TGTGCCATCAGTGAGGACAGGCCCCCTAATTCACCCCTCCACTTT. It translates to CAISEDRPPNSPLHF.